The 19 T cell receptor beta chains in this list originate from one sample, sequenced in a study of shared clonotypes between healthy human individuals. TCRdb's table, derived via immunoSEQ multiplex PCR, lists solely in-frame clones and lacks some. Found here are over 2 million clones, around 93% of them singletons; the top ten hold 0.37%. The sequenced sample consisted of naive CD4+ T cells from PBMCs. Subset specified: CD45RA+ positively selected. All receptors derive from a man younger than 35 in good health. Some clones in this sample may be carry-over from other donors' samples.

As concerns this clone: In the same sample, other DNA sequences code for this CDR3. In nucleotides, the CDR3 is TGTGCCAGCAGCCGTGACAGGGGGCCAGATACGCAGTATTTT. Its protein is CASSRDRGPDTQYF. The chain employs TRBV11-2 and TRBJ2-3; 10 bases are shared with TRBD1. After removal of 5 bases from V and 4 bases from J, the junction contained 3 bases not matched to a gene. Germline values: CDR1 SGHAT, CDR2 FQNNGV. This CDR3 is built from 14 residues.

The chain has TRBV18 and TRBJ2-1; 11 bases agree with TRBD1. CDR3 length: 20 residues. The ends lost 3 bases at V and 7 bases at J; junction bases unmatched: 20. Germline CDR1 KGHSH, CDR2 LQKENI. In DNA, the CDR3 is TGTGCCAGCTCACCTTATTGGGGACAGGGGGGACGGGAGGGCCCGAATGAGCAGTTCTTC. Its translation is CASSPYWGQGGREGPNEQFF.

The rearrangement links TRBV19 to TRBJ2-7, with D perhaps matching TRBD2 (5 bases). The germline V gene encodes CDR1 LNHDA and CDR2 SQIVND (reference sequence). V lost 3 bases to trimming and J lost 0 bases, with 12 bases between them. The length of the CDR3 is 15 residues. The CDR3 loop reads CASSIVSGSSYEQYF. The DNA of the CDR3 is TGTGCCAGTAGTATTGTTTCTGGGAGCTCCTACGAGCAGTACTTC.

The chain joins TRBV9 to TRBJ1-1; D may be TRBD1 (5 bases). V lost 4 bases, J lost 0 bases, and 16 bases lay in between. The CDR3 length is 16 residues. Germline CDR1 and CDR2: SGDLS and YYNGEE. CDR3 sequence (DNA): TGTGCCAGCAGCCCAAGTGGACATGCCATGAACACTGAAGCTTTCTTT. Amino acid sequence: CASSPSGHAMNTEAFF.

The chain recombines TRBV2 with TRBJ1-5, with D perhaps TRBD1 (5 bases). V was pared by 6 bases and J by 11 bases, with 11 bases between. The CDR3 is 11 amino acids. CDR1 and CDR2 (germline): SNHLY, FYNNEI. CDR3 DNA: TGTGCCAGCAGCCTTGGACAATCCCAGCATTTT. Translating gives CASSLGQSQHF.

The chain is built from TRBV7-9 and TRBJ1-2; D remains unclear. Germline CDR1 is SEHNR and CDR2 is FQNEAQ (reference sequence). The CDR3 extends over 15 amino acids. Trimming took 2 bases from V and 8 from J, leaving 18 bases between them. The CDR3 sequence: CASSLLGSIGHGYTF. The CDR3 DNA follows: TGTGCCAGCAGCTTATTAGGGTCTATTGGGCACGGCTACACCTTC. The full variable domain, with the rest looked up from reference TRBV7-9 and TRBJ1-2, is DTGVSQNPRHKITKRGQNVTFRCDPISEHNRLYWYRQTLGQGPEFLTYFQNEAQLEKSRLLSDRFSAERPKGSFSTLEIQRTEQGDSAMYLCASSLLGSIGHGYTFGSGTRLTVV.

CDR3 nucleotide sequence: TGCGCCAGCAGCACTAGCGGGGACAGCTCCTACAATGAGCAGTTCTTC. Its translation: CASSTSGDSSYNEQFF. V gene TRBV5-1 combines with J gene TRBJ2-1; 10 nucleotides line up with TRBD2. CDR3 length: 16 amino acids. Germline V gene lookup returns CDR1 SGHRS and CDR2 YFSETQ. J was trimmed by 0 bases and V by 4 bases; bases with no gene match: 4.

This clone has more than one count but fewer than ten. The chain is built from TRBV5-1 and TRBJ1-4; D may be TRBD1 (5 bases). V was shortened by 1 base and J by 8 bases, with 15 bases between the two germline ends. CDR1 and CDR2 from the germline V gene are SGHRS and YFSETQ. The CDR3 has 15 amino acids. CDR3 region: CASSLTGTGEEKLFF. CDR3 nucleotide sequence: TGCGCCAGCAGCTTGACGGGCACGGGGGAAGAAAAACTGTTTTTT.

In regard to this clone: The sample contains more than one DNA sequence encoding this CDR3. The V and J genes are TRBV6-6 and TRBJ2-7; 7 bases match TRBD1. The CDR3 loop spans 15 amino acids. Germline values: CDR1 MNHNY, CDR2 SVGAGI (reference sequence). Trimming took 0 bases from V and 4 from J; bases not matched to a gene: 6. For the CDR3, the DNA is TGTGCCAGCAGTTACTCTGGGGCAGGGGGATACGAGCAGTACTTC. Protein product: CASSYSGAGGYEQYF.

This chain joins TRBV7-8 and TRBJ2-1, with 7 bases fitting TRBD2. Germline V gives CDR1 SGHVS, CDR2 FQNEAQ. V dropped 5 bases and J dropped 0; count of bases not matched to a gene: 10. The CDR3 is 17 residues long. The CDR3 reads CASSHMTGGSSYNEQFF. The CDR3 DNA sequence: TGTGCCAGCAGCCACATGACCGGGGGGAGCTCCTACAATGAGCAGTTCTTC.

In its sample, this clone was seen once. The genes are TRBV9 and TRBJ2-2, with D perhaps matching TRBD2 (5 bases). The germline V gene encodes CDR1 SGDLS and CDR2 YYNGEE. The CDR3 covers 16 residues. V lost 0 bases and J 8 bases, leaving 17 bases between the germline ends. In DNA, the CDR3 is TGTGCCAGCAGCGTAGGGAGCGGATCCCCGGCAGGGGAGCTGTTTTTT. Amino acids: CASSVGSGSPAGELFF.

The rearrangement links TRBV9 to TRBJ1-4; D is perhaps TRBD1 (6 bases). The CDR3 totals 15 residues. With 4 bases removed from V and 5 bases from J, the gap between germline ends came to 15 bases. Germline values: CDR1 SGDLS, CDR2 YYNGEE. CDR3 sequence (DNA): TGTGCCAGCAGCCCGGTAGGGACAAGCAATGAAAAACTGTTTTTT. Translation gives CASSPVGTSNEKLFF.

This chain uses TRBV7-6 with TRBJ2-1; 10 bases match TRBD2. The CDR3 sequence is 18 residues long. The germline V gene encodes CDR1 SGHVS and CDR2 FNYEAQ. The junction had 13 bases not matched to a gene; V was cut back by 2 bases and J by 6 bases. The CDR3 coding sequence is TGTGCCAGCAGCTTAAGTGTATCGGCTAGCGGGAGTGTCAATGAGCAGTTCTTC. It codes for CASSLSVSASGSVNEQFF. Complete variable domain (other parts from reference TRBV7-6 and TRBJ2-1): GAGVSQSPRYKVTKRGQDVALRCDPISGHVSLYWYRQALGQGPEFLTYFNYEAQQDKSGLPNDRFSAERPEGSISTLTIQRTEQRDSAMYRCASSLSVSASGSVNEQFFGPGTRLTVL.

Only one count was recorded for this clone. Different DNA sequences within this sample yield the same CDR3. The chain links TRBV6-1 to TRBJ1-3, with TRBD1 matching over 8 bases. CDR3 length equals 13 residues. With 8 bases clipped from V and 3 bases from J, the junction kept 3 bases outside the gene matches. Germline assignment: CDR1 MNHNS and CDR2 SASEGT. CDR3 region: CASRTGGGNTIYF. The CDR3 coding sequence is TGTGCCAGCCGAACAGGGGGTGGAAACACCATATATTTT.

This chain joins TRBV20-1 and TRBJ2-1, with a possible D match to TRBD1 (5 bases). Germline loops: CDR1 DFQATT, CDR2 SNEGSKA (reference sequence). The CDR3 has 11 amino acids. V dropped 5 bases and J dropped 7 bases, with 9 bases sitting between them. The CDR3 DNA reads TGCAGTGCTGCCCCAGGGAATGAGCAGTTCTTC. Amino acid sequence: CSAAPGNEQFF.

This chain connects TRBV2 to TRBJ1-2; D not resolved. Germline assignment: CDR1 SNHLY and CDR2 FYNNEI. V was pared by 3 bases and J by 7 bases, with 12 bases between. This CDR3 has 13 residues. This chain's CDR3 is CASSDGHLVGYTF. CDR3 sequence (DNA): TGTGCCAGCAGTGATGGTCACCTCGTTGGCTACACCTTC.

The chain employs TRBV6-1 and TRBJ1-2; the D is unclear. Germline V gene lookup returns CDR1 MNHNS and CDR2 SASEGT. The CDR3 runs to 15 residues. V was cut by 2 bases and J by 1 base, with 11 bases left in between. Here the CDR3 DNA reads TGTGCCAGCAGTGAATATGAGGGTTTTAACTATGGCTACACCTTC. Amino acid sequence: CASSEYEGFNYGYTF.

The rearrangement uses TRBV2 and TRBJ2-1; 12 bases fit TRBD1. V was clipped by 9 bases and J by 6 bases; unmatched bases: 12. CDR1 SNHLY and CDR2 FYNNEI come from the germline V gene. CDR3 length equals 16 residues. CDR3 DNA sequence: TGTGCCAGTGCCGGGACAGGGGGCGGATTTGTCAATGAGCAGTTCTTC. This codes for CASAGTGGGFVNEQFF.

The chain is built from TRBV7-9 and TRBJ2-2; maybe TRBD2 (6 bases). The CDR3 runs to 15 residues. The V gene's germline CDR1 is SEHNR and CDR2 FQNEAQ (reference sequence). Deletions cut 0 bases from V and 5 bases from J, with 10 bases between. CDR3 in DNA: TGTGCCAGCAGCTTAGCGCTGGCGGGAACCGGGGAGCTGTTTTTT. Translation gives CASSLALAGTGELFF. The whole variable domain, remainder taken from reference TRBV7-9 and TRBJ2-2, is DTGVSQNPRHKITKRGQNVTFRCDPISEHNRLYWYRQTLGQGPEFLTYFQNEAQLEKSRLLSDRFSAERPKGSFSTLEIQRTEQGDSAMYLCASSLALAGTGELFFGEGSRLTVL.